What follows describes a single T cell receptor beta chain. Its antigen is still unknown. This sample stems from a study of cytomegalovirus exposure and HLA in healthy donors. Whole-study results and caveats: Testing in vitro showed a few CMV-associated chains specific for CMV antigens. Only CMV serostatus was available as immune exposure information.

Use of 60 Vbeta and 13 Jbeta primers characterized the PCR. Clones were sequenced by immunoSEQ multiplex PCR, and TCRdb holds only the in-frame ones, with some missing. This sample lists tens of thousands of clones; its ten largest clones have approximately 8.9%. The V gene's germline CDR1 is SQVTM and CDR2 ANQGSEA. CDR3 length equals 14 residues. After removal of 4 bases from V and 5 bases from J, the junction contained 8 bases not matched to a gene. The rearrangement links TRBV29-1 to TRBJ2-1; 7 positions agree with TRBD1. This clonotype originated in a man over 45 in good health and CMV-seropositive. Sequencing used PBMCs. The chain's CDR3 is CSVGTGETDNEQFF. The DNA of the CDR3 is TGCAGCGTTGGGACAGGAGAAACCGACAATGAGCAGTTCTTC.